This is a list of T cell receptor beta chains from one sample in a study of shared clonotypes between healthy human individuals. This table comes from immunoSEQ multiplex PCR, and its TCRdb copy is limited to in-frame clones, with some not included. The sample gives fewer than 550,000 clones, 60% to 80% of which show up once; around 12% is in the top ten. What was sequenced was PBMCs. The receptors derive from a woman aged 40-49 years in good health. Some clones in this sample may be carry-over from other donors' samples. Each CDR3 is given with its conserved first and last residue. D genes are given only for firm matches. Size is omitted from some rows. Given values are once, few, many or a class for expanded clones.

D	length	size	V	J	DNA	CDR3
TRBD1	14	.	TRBV25-1	TRBJ2-7	TGTGCCAGCAGTGAATACGGCAGGGGGCGCGAGCAGTACTTC	CASSEYGRGREQYF
TRBD2	14	many	TRBV7-3	TRBJ2-5	TGTGCCAGCAGCCCAGTAGCGGGAGTAGAGACCCAGTACTTC	CASSPVAGVETQYF
TRBD2	17	.	TRBV28	TRBJ2-7	TGTGCCAGCAGTTTAGGTCTAGCGGGTGGGGGATCCTACGAGCAGTACTTC	CASSLGLAGGGSYEQYF
TRBD2	15	.	TRBV10-3	TRBJ2-3	TGTGCCATTAAGACTAGCGGGAGGAGTACAGATACGCAGTATTTT	CAIKTSGRSTDTQYF
TRBD2	13	once	TRBV7-8	TRBJ2-1	TGTGCCAGCGCGGAGCGGGAGTTTACTGAGCAGTTCTTC	CASAEREFTEQFF
TRBD2	16	.	TRBV5-4	TRBJ2-5	TGTGCCAGCAGCCCCATGGTAGCGGGATATCGTGAGACCCAGTACTTC	CASSPMVAGYRETQYF
TRBD2	16	.	TRBV5-1	TRBJ2-5	TGCGCCAGCAGCGCCGGACTAGCGGGATACCAAGAGACCCAGTACTTC	CASSAGLAGYQETQYF
.	16	few	TRBV4-1	TRBJ2-5	TGCGCCAGCAGCCAGATCCGGGACTTCGACCAAGAGACCCAGTACTTC	CASSQIRDFDQETQYF
TRBD2	14	few	TRBV2	TRBJ2-1	TGTGCCAGCAGTGGCCTAGCGGGAGTCAATGAGCAGTTCTTC	CASSGLAGVNEQFF
.	12	.	TRBV5-5	TRBJ2-5	TGTGCCAGCAGCTTGGTGGGGGAGACCCAGTACTTC	CASSLVGETQYF
TRBD1	15	once	TRBV30	TRBJ1-2	TGTGCCTGGAACACCGGGACAGGCGACCCGAGAGGCTACACCTTC	CAWNTGTGDPRGYTF
.	13	many	TRBV6-6	TRBJ1-4	TGTGCCAGCAGTCCCAGGGTTGGAGAAAAACTGTTTTTT	CASSPRVGEKLFF
TRBD2	14	.	TRBV7-3	TRBJ2-4	TGTGCCAGCAGCTTAAGCGGGAGCGGCGACATTCAGTACTTC	CASSLSGSGDIQYF
TRBD2	14	once	TRBV30	TRBJ2-7	TGTGCCTGGAGACTAGCGGGAGCCTCGAACGAGCAGTACTTC	CAWRLAGASNEQYF
.	13	many	TRBV5-1	TRBJ1-2	TGCGCCAGCAGCTTGGGCCGGGGTTCGGGCTACACCTTC	CASSLGRGSGYTF
TRBD2	17	.	TRBV19	TRBJ2-2	TGTGCCAGTAGCCTTAGCGGGAGGGCCGCGAACACCGGGGAGCTGTTTTTT	CASSLSGRAANTGELFF
TRBD1	16	once	TRBV5-5	TRBJ1-3	TGTGCCAGCAGCACGCGGACAGGGGAGACTGGAAACACCATATATTTT	CASSTRTGETGNTIYF
.	12	.	TRBV27	TRBJ1-2	TGTGCCAGCAGTTTGGCCGGCTATGGCTACACCTTC	CASSLAGYGYTF
TRBD2	15	once	TRBV9	TRBJ2-5	TGTGCCAGCAGCGTGGGCGGGAGTTGGCAAGAGACCCAGTACTTC	CASSVGGSWQETQYF
TRBD2	15	.	TRBV7-2	TRBJ2-2	TGTGCCAGCAGCTTAAATAGCGGGGGTACCGGGGAGCTGTTTTTT	CASSLNSGGTGELFF
.	15	.	TRBV5-4	TRBJ1-1	TGTGCCAGCAGCCAAGACACAGGGATTAACACTGAAGCTTTCTTT	CASSQDTGINTEAFF
TRBD2	16	.	TRBV28	TRBJ2-7	TGTGCCAGCAGTTTCCCTGATGGCGGGGGAAATTACGAGCAGTACTTC	CASSFPDGGGNYEQYF
TRBD2	14	.	TRBV7-7	TRBJ2-1	TGTGCTAGCAGCCCCGGGAGGGACTACAATGAGCAGTTCTTC	CASSPGRDYNEQFF
.	14	.	TRBV6-6	TRBJ1-2	TGTGCCAGCAGTTACTCCCTTTTATCCTATGGCTACACCTTC	CASSYSLLSYGYTF
.	13	.	TRBV6-6	TRBJ1-5	TGTGCCAGCAGTACTGTAAGCAATCAGCCCCAGCATTTT	CASSTVSNQPQHF
.	13	.	TRBV6-1	TRBJ1-2	TGTGCCAGCAGCCCGGACGGGAACTATGGCTACACCTTC	CASSPDGNYGYTF
.	18	.	TRBV21-1	TRBJ2-7	TGTGCCAGCAGCAAAGCATCAGGAATCCTACGGTGCTCCTACGAGCAGTACTTC	CASSKASGILRCSYEQYF
TRBD1	13	.	TRBV7-3	TRBJ1-1	TGTGCCAGCAGCTTGGGACAGGGGACAGAAGCTTTCTTT	CASSLGQGTEAFF
.	15	.	TRBV2	TRBJ2-5	TGTGCCAGCAACCGAGAAGGAAACGGGGGAGAGACCCAGTACTTC	CASNREGNGGETQYF
TRBD1	15	once	TRBV5-1	TRBJ1-2	TGCGCCAGCAGCGGTATGACAGGGGGCGTCTATGGCTACACCTTC	CASSGMTGGVYGYTF
.	15	.	TRBV14	TRBJ2-3	TGTGCCAGCAGCCATAGAACAGGAGACACAGATACGCAGTATTTT	CASSHRTGDTDTQYF
TRBD2	15	.	TRBV9	TRBJ2-7	TGTGCCAGCAGCGCCGGACTAGCGGGTACCTACGAGCAGTACTTC	CASSAGLAGTYEQYF
TRBD2	15	.	TRBV11-3	TRBJ2-3	TGTGCCAGCAGCATCGGACTAGCGGGACCAGATACGCAGTATTTT	CASSIGLAGPDTQYF
TRBD2	15	.	TRBV28	TRBJ2-5	TGTGCCAGCAGTCTTACCGGGACTAAACAAGAGACCCAGTACTTC	CASSLTGTKQETQYF
.	14	few	TRBV19	TRBJ2-1	TGTGCCAGTAGTCTCCCGGGGGCCTACAATGAGCAGTTCTTC	CASSLPGAYNEQFF
.	15	.	TRBV21-1	TRBJ2-7	TGTGCCAGCAGACTAGGGGGGACGAAGACCCTCGAGCAGTACTTC	CASRLGGTKTLEQYF
.	11	.	TRBV2	TRBJ1-2	TGTGCCAGCAGTGAAAGCTATGGCTACACCTTC	CASSESYGYTF
TRBD2	17	.	TRBV7-2	TRBJ2-7	TGTGCCAGCAGCTTATATACAGCGGGAGTTGGAGGTTACGAGCAGTACTTC	CASSLYTAGVGGYEQYF
TRBD2	14	.	TRBV10-3	TRBJ2-7	TGTGCCATCAGTGAGGCGGGAGCCACCATGAAGCAGTACTTC	CAISEAGATMKQYF
.	12	once	TRBV5-4	TRBJ2-7	TGTGCCAGCAGCTTGGTCGGCTTCGAGCAGTACTTC	CASSLVGFEQYF
TRBD1	14	.	TRBV7-3	TRBJ2-7	TGTGCCAGCAGCTTAGGACAGGGGATCGGGGAGCAGTACTTC	CASSLGQGIGEQYF
TRBD1	15	.	TRBV5-1	TRBJ2-2	TGCGCCAGCGCCCGACAGGGGGCAGGAACCGGGGAGCTGTTTTTT	CASARQGAGTGELFF
TRBD1	16	.	TRBV7-9	TRBJ1-1	TGTGCCAGCACCTTCGGACAGGATGTAATGAACACTGAAGCTTTCTTT	CASTFGQDVMNTEAFF
TRBD2	16	few	TRBV7-9	TRBJ2-1	TGTGCCAGCAGCCCGAGGGGCGGGAGTGCCTACAATGAGCAGTTCTTC	CASSPRGGSAYNEQFF
.	16	.	TRBV2	TRBJ1-2	TGTGCCAGCAGTTCGACGGGCGGGTCGGGGAGGGATGGCTACACCTTC	CASSSTGGSGRDGYTF
TRBD2	15	.	TRBV6-5	TRBJ2-3	TGTGCCAGCAGTTACCGGGGGGAATACGCAGATACGCAGTATTTT	CASSYRGEYADTQYF
TRBD1	14	.	TRBV19	TRBJ1-2	TGTGCCAGTAGTATGGACAGGGCTAACTATGGCTACACCTTC	CASSMDRANYGYTF
.	16	.	TRBV5-1	TRBJ2-3	TGCGCCAGCAGGGAAGGTTCAAGCGCAAGCACAGATACGCAGTATTTT	CASREGSSASTDTQYF
TRBD2	15	.	TRBV7-7	TRBJ2-1	TGTGCCAGCAGCCGGGGGGTAGCCGGTGTGGATGAGCAGTTCTTC	CASSRGVAGVDEQFF
.	11	.	TRBV19	TRBJ2-7	TGTGCCAGTAGTAGGGGCTACGAGCAGTACTTC	CASSRGYEQYF
.	16	.	TRBV7-2	TRBJ2-7	TGTGCCAGCAGTCCCCCCGGGGGTGGATGGGATGGGGAGCAGTACTTC	CASSPPGGGWDGEQYF
.	15	.	TRBV18	TRBJ1-4	TGTGCCAGCTCACGAAACAGAGCAACTAATGAAAAACTGTTTTTT	CASSRNRATNEKLFF
TRBD1	17	.	TRBV10-3	TRBJ2-4	TGTGCCATCAGCGAAAGACAGGGGGCTGGAGCCAAAAACATTCAGTACTTC	CAISERQGAGAKNIQYF